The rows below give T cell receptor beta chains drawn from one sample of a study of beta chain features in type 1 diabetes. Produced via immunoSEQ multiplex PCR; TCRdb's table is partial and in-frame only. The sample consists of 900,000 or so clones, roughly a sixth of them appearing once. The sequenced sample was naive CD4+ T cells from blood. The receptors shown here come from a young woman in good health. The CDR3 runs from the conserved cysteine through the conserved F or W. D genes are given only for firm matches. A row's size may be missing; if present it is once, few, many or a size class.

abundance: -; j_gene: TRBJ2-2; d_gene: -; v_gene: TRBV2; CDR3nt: TGTGCCAGCGGGAAGGGGGTTTTAGACACCGGGGAGCTGTTTTTT; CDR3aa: CASGKGVLDTGELFF
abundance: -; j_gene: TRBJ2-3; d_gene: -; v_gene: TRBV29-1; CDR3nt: TGCAGCTCTGACCCGGGCACAGATACGCAGTATTTT; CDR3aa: CSSDPGTDTQYF
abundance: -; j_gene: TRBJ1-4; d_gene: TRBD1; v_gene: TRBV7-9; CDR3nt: TGTGCCAGCAGCAAACAGGGGAACGCTAATGAAAAACTGTTTTTT; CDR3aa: CASSKQGNANEKLFF
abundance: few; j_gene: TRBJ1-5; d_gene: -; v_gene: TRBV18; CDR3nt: TGTGCCAGCTCACCATCCGACGTTCCGCCCCAGCATTTT; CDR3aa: CASSPSDVPPQHF
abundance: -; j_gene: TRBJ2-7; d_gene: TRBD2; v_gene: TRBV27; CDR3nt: TGTGCCAGCAGTCCTTACGTAGCGGGGATCTACGAGCAGTACTTC; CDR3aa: CASSPYVAGIYEQYF
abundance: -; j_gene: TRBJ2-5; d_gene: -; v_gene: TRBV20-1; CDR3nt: TGCAGTGCTAGAGATTGGGCGGCCCAGTACTTC; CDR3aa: CSARDWAAQYF
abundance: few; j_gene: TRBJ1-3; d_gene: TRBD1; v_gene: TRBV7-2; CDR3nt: TGTGCCAGCAGCCTACGGGACAGGGTTATTTCGGACGGAAACACCATATATTTT; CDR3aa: CASSLRDRVISDGNTIYF
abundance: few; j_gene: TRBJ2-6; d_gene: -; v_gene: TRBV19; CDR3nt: TGTGCCAGTAAGCAGGCACCCTCTGGGGCCAACGTCCTGACTTTC; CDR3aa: CASKQAPSGANVLTF
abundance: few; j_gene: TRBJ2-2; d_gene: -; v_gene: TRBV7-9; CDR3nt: TGTGCCAGCAGCTTAGGGGAGGTGAACACCGGGGAGCTGTTTTTT; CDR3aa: CASSLGEVNTGELFF
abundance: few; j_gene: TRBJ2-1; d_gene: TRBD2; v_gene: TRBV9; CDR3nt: TGTGCCAGCAGCGTAGTAGCGGGAAACAATGAGCAGTTCTTC; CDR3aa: CASSVVAGNNEQFF
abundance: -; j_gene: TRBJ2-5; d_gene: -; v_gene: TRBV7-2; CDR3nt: TGTGCCAGCAGCTTAGCGCAAAGAAGTGGGACCCAGTACTTC; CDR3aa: CASSLAQRSGTQYF
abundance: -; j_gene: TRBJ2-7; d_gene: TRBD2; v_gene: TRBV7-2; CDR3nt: TGTGCCAGCAGCCCCGCCCGGACGGCGGGGGCCTACGAGCAGTACTTC; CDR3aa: CASSPARTAGAYEQYF
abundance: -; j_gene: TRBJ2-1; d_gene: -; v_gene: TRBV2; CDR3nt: TGTGCCAGCAGTGAAGCGCAAACGGAGTTCTTC; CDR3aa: CASSEAQTEFF
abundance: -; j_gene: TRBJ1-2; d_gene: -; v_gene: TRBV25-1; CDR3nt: TGTGCCAGCTCACCAGGGCATGGCTACACCTTC; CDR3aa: CASSPGHGYTF
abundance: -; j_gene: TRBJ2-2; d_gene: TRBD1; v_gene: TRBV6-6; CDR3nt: TGTGCCAGCAGCCAACAGGGGTCCCCTGGATCCGGGGAGCTGTTTTTT; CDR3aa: CASSQQGSPGSGELFF
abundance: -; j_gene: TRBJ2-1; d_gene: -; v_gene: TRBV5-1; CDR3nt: TGCGCCAGCAGCCCGAGCGGGCCAGACAATGAGCAGTTCTTC; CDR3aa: CASSPSGPDNEQFF
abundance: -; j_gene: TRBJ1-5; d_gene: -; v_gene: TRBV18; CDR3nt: TGTGCCAGCTCACCTTCGCAGGCTACCAATCAGCCCCAGCATTTT; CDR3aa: CASSPSQATNQPQHF